This T cell receptor beta chain was sequenced for a study of Ad26.COV2.S vaccination and SARS-CoV-2 variants (dated by TCRdb to the early 2020s). About the investigation overall: Vaccine-arm donors were drawn from COV1001, a multicentre, randomized, double-blind, placebo-controlled phase I-IIa trial of Ad26.COV2.S in healthy adults. Trial participants were randomized into five groups of five: low-dose or high-dose Ad26.COV2.S given once or twice, or placebo on both occasions. Ad26.COV2.S was administered intramuscularly at a dose of 5x10^10 or 1x10^11 viral particles, either as one shot or as two shots given 56 days apart. The TCR-sequenced set comprised around 32 samples: some 19 Ad26.COV2.S vaccine recipients, 5 placebo recipients and 8 SARS-CoV-2 convalescent individuals. TCRbeta repertoire sequencing served as the tool for gauging how specific and how broad the SARS-CoV-2-reactive T cell receptors were following Ad26.COV2.S vaccination. Investigators remained blinded to trial group allocation during experiments and outcome assessment.

The immunoSEQ Assay was the method used to sequence TCRbeta CDR3 regions. After extraction, genomic DNA underwent amplification by bias-controlled multiplex PCR, followed by high-throughput sequencing. On the study's bioinformatics: To quantify the absolute abundance of every unique TCRbeta CDR3 region, sequences were collapsed and filtered. Usable DNA was measured by amplifying reference genes present in all nucleated cells, and TCRbeta template counts were normalized to that usable DNA to estimate T cell fraction. Repertoire TCRs were annotated as SARS-CoV-2-specific by exact matching of V gene, CDR3 amino acid sequence and J gene to a known reactive TCR set. The reference SARS-CoV-2 TCR set was obtained from MIRA and was filtered for enrichment in COVID-19-positive ImmuneCODE repertoires, whereby public or cross-reactive TCRs were removed. Drawing on the MIRA antigens, annotated TCRs were analysed further at the level of specific ORF or position within ORF. Breadth was defined as annotated unique rearrangements over total unique productive rearrangements; depth was the summed frequency of those rearrangements. Two-sided Wilcoxon rank-sum tests were applied when comparing TCR breadth between groups. Here the immuneACCESS table is served through TCRdb, limited to in-frame sequences with V and J called. Missing clones are a known gap in these copies; in checked studies unresolved V genes cover under half, and the rest lacks a known reason. The V and J calls and the clone size are those of that table, but D and trimming were determined from the DNA. The sample data list about 320,000 clones, and around four fifths of these were observed just once. The top ten hold around 2.2% of the sample.

Taken from the germline V gene (reference sequence), the CDR1 and CDR2 loops are SEHNR and FQNEAQ. There are 11 amino acids in the CDR3, from cysteine to phenylalanine inclusive. The CDR3 DNA has 33 bases and is translated from base 1. About this clone: Its binding antigen is unknown. One end of the junction fails to match germline, which may point to a read error.

The investigation overall reported the following: It was noted by the authors that total T cell responses may have been underestimated by the TCR breadth and depth analyses. Ad26.COV2.S recipients had higher spike-specific TCR breadth than placebo recipients (P = 0.0014). The study was not powered to compare responses between vaccine doses or regimens. Vaccine and placebo recipients had comparable non-spike TCR breadth, which fits with the vaccine containing only spike. After vaccination, substantial breadth of spike-specific CD8+ and CD4+ T cell responses was reported.

This specimen's treatment or condition label, per the study, means: approximately 18 received Ad26.COV2.S at low or high dose, single or two shots; 5 received placebo; per-sample allocation not given. For vaccine and placebo recipients, the sequenced repertoires came from samples collected on day 63 after the first injection. Cohort 1b enrolled around 24 adults aged 18-55 years at a single site in Boston, USA, between 29 July and 7 August 2020. Ad26.COV2.S was a replication-incompetent adenovirus type 26 vector expressing a prefusion-stabilized SARS-CoV-2 spike protein from the original Wuhan strain.

The receptor's source is a person aged 18-60 years who received the Ad26.COV2.S COVID-19 vaccine or a placebo. This chain is built from TRBV7-9 and TRBJ1-2, with the identity of the D gene unclear. The source was peripheral blood, collected in a trial of Ad26.COV2.S vaccine versus placebo. The DNA sequence is as follows: TGTGCCAGCAGTTTAGCGGGGGGCTACACCTTC. This yields the protein CASSLAGGYTF.